What follows is one T cell receptor beta chain and its context. The same CDR3 is also encoded by other DNA sequences in this sample. As defined, naive CD8 cells were CD45RO-negative and positively selected for CCR7, with terminally differentiated effector memory CD45RA+ cells excluded. Per the study methods: With immunoSEQ giving junction-only sequences and no quality scores, filtering differed. The data were produced by immunoSEQ multiplex PCR, yet TCRdb's version contains in-frame clones alone and is incomplete. V and J calls and clone size come straight from that table; D and trimming were deduced from the DNA. Of some 2 million clones in the sample, less than 95% were seen once. The source of the sample is a study of shared clonotypes between healthy human individuals. The germline gives CDR1 SEHNR, CDR2 FQNEAQ (reference sequence). The CDR3 length is 13 residues. V dropped 5 bases and J dropped 5 bases, with 11 bases sitting between them.

The chain uses TRBV7-9 and TRBJ2-3; unclear D gene. This clonotype was sampled from a man aged 18 to 30 in good health. The sample taken for sequencing was naive CD8+ T cells sorted from blood. The CDR3 spells CASSPAGEDTQYF. DNA of the CDR3: TGTGCCAGCAGCCCTGCAGGAGAAGATACGCAGTATTTT.